This entry concerns a single TCR beta chain. The sample comes from a study of blood T cell repertoires in COVID-19. Study-wide context: There were acute and convalescent COVID-19 samples, and they came from the United States, Italy and Spain.

Original processing notes: Reference gene primer amplification gave estimated nucleated cell counts. TCRdb's table, derived via immunoSEQ multiplex PCR, lists solely in-frame clones and lacks some. The V and J calls and the clone size are those of that table, but D and trimming were determined from the DNA. Here the sample spans about 210,000 clones, around nine tenths being singletons. The CDR3 runs to 13 residues. Germline loops: CDR1 SGHTA, CDR2 FQGTGA. The V and J ends lost 6 bases and 3 bases, in that order; junction bases with no gene match: 3. The receptor comes from a woman in her 40s with acute or convalescent COVID-19. The chain couples TRBV7-3 to TRBJ2-3; 7 bases fit TRBD2. The specimen sequenced was peripheral blood. In DNA form, the CDR3 reads TGTGCCAGCAGTCGGGGGGAGACAGATACGCAGTATTTT. This sequence encodes CASSRGETDTQYF. Variable domain in full (rest from reference TRBV7-3 and TRBJ2-3): GAGVSQTPSNKVTEKGKYVELRCDPISGHTALYWYRQSLGQGPEFLIYFQGTGAADDSGLPNDRFFAVRPEGSVSTLKIQRTERGDSAVYLCASSRGETDTQYFGPGTRLTVL.